This record looks at one T cell receptor (beta chain) sequence and its context. This clone was seen once. The target of this receptor is not known. An end of the junction does not agree with germline; a read error may underlie this. This sample is drawn from a study of blood T cell repertoires in COVID-19 (dated by TCRdb to the early 2020s). Regarding the complete study: The collaborator samples originated in the United States, Italy and Spain and spanned the acute and convalescent phases of COVID-19. The prospective study material was composed of cDNA or gDNA derived from T cells, B-cell-depleted T cells, or PBMCs. The dataset comprised deeply sampled blood TCRbeta repertoires from subjects exposed to, actively infected with, or recovered from COVID-19. A freely available public database, intended as a resource for researchers studying the immune response to SARS-CoV-2, is where the repertoires were released. The samples were drawn from two sources: the first 160 participants of the ongoing ImmuneRACE study, and 950 to 1,500 subjects contributed by 6 global collaborators. Sample metadata almost always included a de-identified subject ID, COVID-19 status, age in years and sex. HLA class I and class II types, where available, came from metadata supplied by the sample provider rather than from assay-based typing. Paper-wide results and their limitations: The quantity of clinical and demographic metadata differed by source and by participant and was supplied without curation.

The immunoSEQ Assay, a bias-controlled multiplex PCR, was used to amplify TCRbeta CDR3 regions from genomic DNA. For the original study's pipeline: Within the assay, amplification of reference gene primers was used to estimate how many nucleated cells each sample contained. To quantify the absolute abundance of each unique TCRbeta CDR3 rearrangement, sequence reads were collapsed and filtered. For each sample, productive Simpson clonality was calculated as the square root of Simpson's diversity index over productive rearrangements. Held by TCRdb, this immuneACCESS table contains in-frame sequences only and omits some clones. Under half of the omission traces to an unresolved V gene where checked; the cause of the rest is unknown. Clone size and the V and J calls come from that table; the DNA yielded D and trimming. This sample lists 450,000 to 500,000 clones; less than 90% were detected once. Approximately 8% of the sample belongs to the ten largest clones.

Participants in the prospective study were enrolled through a virtual design, were aged roughly 18 to 90 years, and lived in roughly 24 United States geographic areas. In the prospective study, participants were assigned to cohorts based on the clinical history participants reported in a screening survey and a study questionnaire. Recovered participants in ImmuneRACE Cohort 3 were defined as having two consecutive negative NP/OP PCR tests, clearance from a healthcare professional, or resolution of symptoms. In the prospective study, mobile phlebotomists collected whole blood, serum and a nasopharyngeal or oropharyngeal swab from each participant. Over an approximately 2-month period, participants in the prospective study had the option of providing additional blood draws and questionnaires. Before DNA extraction, blood samples from the prospective study were shipped at room temperature or frozen.

The sequenced sample was PBMCs or T cells enriched from blood (not recorded which). The TCR comes from an older woman who had recovered from COVID-19.

The CDR3 loop reads CASGLGPNQPQHF. The sequenced DNA: TGTGCCAGCGGTTTGGGGCCCAATCAGCCCCAGCATTTT. The chain couples TRBV12-3 or TRBV12-4 to TRBJ1-5; perhaps TRBD1 is the D gene, with 5 bases matching. The CDR3 runs 13 amino acids, cysteine and phenylalanine included. The entry retains the CDR3 DNA only, 39 bases that are in frame from base 1.